The present entry profiles one T cell receptor (beta chain) with its context. Its antigen is as yet unknown. The CDR3 is made up of 11 amino acids. CDR1 and CDR2 (germline): SQVTM, ANQGSEA. The ends lost 7 bases at V and 3 bases at J; junction bases unmatched: 1. The data originate from a study of CD8+ T cells in alopecia areata. Points from the study as a whole: Higher clonality was seen in lesional scalp than in normal scalp, especially in alopecia totalis/universalis.

Extracted RNA was reverse transcribed, and the resulting cDNA served as sequencing template. Here immunoSEQ multiplex PCR was the method, and the copy in TCRdb shows in-frame clones only, minus some. Counted here are 120,000 or so clones, about 51% occurring once; the ten biggest clones make up about 11%. The rearrangement links TRBV29-1 to TRBJ2-7, with 9 bases identical to TRBD1. Sample: NKG2D-low CD8+ T cells sorted from blood. This clonotype was sampled from a human donor with alopecia areata. CDR3 coding DNA: TGCAGCGGGGGACAGGGCTACGAGCAGTACTTC. It translates to CSGGQGYEQYF.